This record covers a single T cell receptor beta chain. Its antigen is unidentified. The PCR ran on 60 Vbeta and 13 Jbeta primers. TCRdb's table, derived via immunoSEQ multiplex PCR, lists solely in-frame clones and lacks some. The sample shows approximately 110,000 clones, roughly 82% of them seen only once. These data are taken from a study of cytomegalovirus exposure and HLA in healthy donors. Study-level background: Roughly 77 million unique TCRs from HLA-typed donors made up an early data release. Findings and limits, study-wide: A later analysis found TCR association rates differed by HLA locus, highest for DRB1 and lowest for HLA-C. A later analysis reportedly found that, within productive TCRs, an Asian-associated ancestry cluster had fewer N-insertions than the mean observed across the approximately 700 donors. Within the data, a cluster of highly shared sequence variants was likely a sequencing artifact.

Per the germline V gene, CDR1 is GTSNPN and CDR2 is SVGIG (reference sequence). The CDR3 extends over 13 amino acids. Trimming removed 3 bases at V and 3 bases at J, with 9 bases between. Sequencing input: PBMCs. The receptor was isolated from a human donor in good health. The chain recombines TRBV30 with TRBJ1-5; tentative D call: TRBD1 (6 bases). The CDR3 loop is CAWSRTDNQPQHF. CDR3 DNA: TGTGCCTGGAGCCGGACAGACAATCAGCCCCAGCATTTT.